Listed below are T cell receptor beta chains from one sample, sequenced in a study of OX40 agonist ivuxolimab in advanced cancers. Sequenced by immunoSEQ multiplex PCR; TCRdb stores in-frame clones only, minus some. The sample holds roughly 67,000 clones, 84% seen once. The starting material was CD4+ or CD8+ T cells sorted from blood, obtained in a trial of the OX40 agonist ivuxolimab. These receptors were obtained from an adult with an advanced solid tumor such as melanoma, head and neck, liver or kidney cancer. CDR3s include the opening cysteine and the closing phenylalanine or tryptophan. Each record gives: clone size, J gene, D gene, V gene, CDR3 DNA, CDR3 protein. The D gene is left open where the match is weak. Expanded clones get a size class; other rows say once, few or many, or leave the size out.

NA	TRBJ2-3	NA	TRBV28	TGTGCCAGCAGTTTATTGGGGATGGGAGATACGCAGTATTTT	CASSLLGMGDTQYF
NA	TRBJ1-5	NA	TRBV7-8	TGTGCCAGCAGCTTAGTGGGAGTAAGCAATCAGCCCCAGCATTTT	CASSLVGVSNQPQHF
once	TRBJ2-7	NA	TRBV29-1	TGCAGCGTTGTTGGGGGCCACGAGCAGTACTTC	CSVVGGHEQYF
NA	TRBJ2-1	NA	TRBV9	TGTGCCAGCAGCGTCTCGAGTGCAAGCTCCTACAATGAGCAGTTCTTC	CASSVSSASSYNEQFF
NA	TRBJ2-5	NA	TRBV5-3	TGTGCCAGAAGCGGAGGTTCGTTAGAGACCCAGTACTTC	CARSGGSLETQYF
once	TRBJ2-7	TRBD1	TRBV7-2	TGTGCGAGCTCCCTGGGGGCAGGGGGCTTCTACGAGCAGTACTTC	CASSLGAGGFYEQYF
NA	TRBJ1-5	NA	TRBV27	TGTGCCAGCAGTTTCGAGGCTAACAATCAGCCCCAGCATTTT	CASSFEANNQPQHF
NA	TRBJ2-7	NA	TRBV2	TGTGCCAGCAGGCCATCTTACTTC	CASRPSYF
NA	TRBJ2-3	NA	TRBV4-2	TGTGCCAGCAGCCCCCATGTATCCACTAGCACAGATACGCAGTATTTT	CASSPHVSTSTDTQYF
NA	TRBJ1-1	TRBD1	TRBV7-2	TGTGCCAGCAGCCGACAGGGACACACTGAAGCTTTCTTT	CASSRQGHTEAFF
NA	TRBJ2-7	NA	TRBV28	TGTGCCAGCAGTTTCTTGAGCACCTCCGACGAGCAGTACTTC	CASSFLSTSDEQYF
NA	TRBJ1-2	NA	TRBV5-6	TGTGCCAGCAGCGCAGGGCTGCAAAATGGCTACACCTTC	CASSAGLQNGYTF
few	TRBJ1-4	NA	TRBV10-3	TGTGCCATCAGCGACAGACTCTCTAATGAAAAACTGTTTTTT	CAISDRLSNEKLFF